This T cell receptor (beta chain) was identified during a study of PD-L1 blockade in urothelial cancer. Background on the study: Analyses were performed on blood at 3 weeks after treatment start (the second dose) and at 6 weeks.

Synthetic TCR analog templates were spiked into each PCR. Clones were read by immunoSEQ multiplex PCR, and TCRdb kept only the in-frame ones, dropping some. The sample has fewer than 60,000 clones, approximately 80% seen once; the top ten hold approximately 1.3%. Time point here: pretreatment peripheral blood. Whole-study results and caveats: Greater 3-week expansion of tumor-associated blood clones was recorded for durable-benefit patients.

This CDR3 comprises 14 residues. V was trimmed by 2 bases and J by 0 bases, leaving 5 bases between them. Germline-derived CDR1 and CDR2 are WNHNN and SYGVQD (reference sequence). On this clone itself: Its antigen is unidentified.

The chain is built from TRBV10-1 and TRBJ1-3, with D unclear. This receptor was obtained from a man between 50 and 59 years old with urothelial cancer. The sample here was PBMCs, taken around atezolizumab (anti-PD-L1) treatment. The CDR3 sequence is CASSETVSGNTIYF. CDR3 bases: TGCGCCAGCAGTGAGACAGTCTCTGGAAACACCATATATTTT.